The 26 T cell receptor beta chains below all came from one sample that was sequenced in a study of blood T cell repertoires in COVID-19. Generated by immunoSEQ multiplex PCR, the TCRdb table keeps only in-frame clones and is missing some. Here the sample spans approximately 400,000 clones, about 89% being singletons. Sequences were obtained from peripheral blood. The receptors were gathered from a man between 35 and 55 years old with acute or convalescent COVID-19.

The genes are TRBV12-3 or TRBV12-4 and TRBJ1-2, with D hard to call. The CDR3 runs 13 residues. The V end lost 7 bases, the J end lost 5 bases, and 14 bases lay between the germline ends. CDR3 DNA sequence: TGTGCCAGCACCCCCCGTCGGGATTATGGCTACACCTTC. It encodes CASTPRRDYGYTF.

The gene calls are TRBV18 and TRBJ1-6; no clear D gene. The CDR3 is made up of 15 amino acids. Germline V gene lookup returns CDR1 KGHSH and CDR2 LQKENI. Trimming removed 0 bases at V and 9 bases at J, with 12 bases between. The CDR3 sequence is CASSPPNGDSSPLHF. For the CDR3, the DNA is TGTGCCAGCTCACCACCGAACGGGGATAGTTCACCCCTCCACTTT.

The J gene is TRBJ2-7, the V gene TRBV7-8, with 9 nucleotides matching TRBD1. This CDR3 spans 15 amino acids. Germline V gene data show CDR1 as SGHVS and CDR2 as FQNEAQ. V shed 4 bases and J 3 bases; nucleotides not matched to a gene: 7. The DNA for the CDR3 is TGTGCCAGCAGCTCACCGGGACAGGGCTTCTACGAGCAGTACTTC. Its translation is CASSSPGQGFYEQYF. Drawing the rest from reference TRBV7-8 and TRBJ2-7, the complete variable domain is GAGVSQSPRYKVAKRGQDVALRCDPISGHVSLFWYQQALGQGPEFLTYFQNEAQLDKSGLPSDRFFAERPEGSVSTLKIQRTQQEDSAVYLCASSSPGQGFYEQYFGPGTRLTVT.

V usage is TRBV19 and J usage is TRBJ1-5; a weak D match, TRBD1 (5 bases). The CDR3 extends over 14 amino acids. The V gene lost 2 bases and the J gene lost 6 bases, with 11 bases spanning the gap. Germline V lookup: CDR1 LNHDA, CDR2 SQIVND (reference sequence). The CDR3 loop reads CASSILQEGQPQHF. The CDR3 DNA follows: TGTGCCAGTAGTATACTACAGGAGGGTCAGCCCCAGCATTTT.

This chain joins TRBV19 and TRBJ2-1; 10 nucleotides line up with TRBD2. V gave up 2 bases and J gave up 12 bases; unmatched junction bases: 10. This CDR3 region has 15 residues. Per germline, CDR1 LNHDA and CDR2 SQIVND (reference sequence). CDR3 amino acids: CASSISLAGASGQFF. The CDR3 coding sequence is TGTGCCAGTAGTATATCGCTAGCGGGGGCCTCGGGGCAGTTCTTC.

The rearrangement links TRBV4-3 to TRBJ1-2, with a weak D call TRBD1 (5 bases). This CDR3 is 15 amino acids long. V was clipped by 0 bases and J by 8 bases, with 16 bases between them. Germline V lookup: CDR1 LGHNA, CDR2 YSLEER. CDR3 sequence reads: CASSQEGADLFGYTF. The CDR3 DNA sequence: TGCGCCAGCAGCCAAGAAGGGGCGGACCTATTCGGCTACACCTTC.

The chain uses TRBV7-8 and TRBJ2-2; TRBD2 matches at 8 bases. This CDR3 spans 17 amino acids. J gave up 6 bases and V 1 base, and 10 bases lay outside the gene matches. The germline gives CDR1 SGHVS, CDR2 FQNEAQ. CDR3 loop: CASSLGFRLAQAGELFF. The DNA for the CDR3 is TGTGCCAGCAGCTTAGGATTCAGACTAGCGCAAGCCGGGGAGCTGTTTTTT.

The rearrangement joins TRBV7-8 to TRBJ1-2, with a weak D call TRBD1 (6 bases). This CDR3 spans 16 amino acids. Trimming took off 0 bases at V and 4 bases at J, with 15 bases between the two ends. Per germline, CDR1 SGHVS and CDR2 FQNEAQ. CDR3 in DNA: TGTGCCAGCAGCTTAGCCCGCCAGGGGAGTGGCTATGGCTACACCTTC. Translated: CASSLARQGSGYGYTF.

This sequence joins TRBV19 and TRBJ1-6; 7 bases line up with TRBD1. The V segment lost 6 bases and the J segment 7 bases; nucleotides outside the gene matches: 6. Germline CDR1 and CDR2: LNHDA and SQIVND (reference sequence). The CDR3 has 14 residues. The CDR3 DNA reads TGTGCCAGTAGCACCAGGGGGAGGAATTCACCCCTCCACTTT. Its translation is CASSTRGRNSPLHF.

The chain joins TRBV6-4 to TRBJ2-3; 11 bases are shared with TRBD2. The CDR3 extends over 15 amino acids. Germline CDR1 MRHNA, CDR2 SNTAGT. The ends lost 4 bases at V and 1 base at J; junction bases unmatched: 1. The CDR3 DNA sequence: TGTGCCAGCAGTGCACTAGCGGGGGGCACAGATACGCAGTATTTT. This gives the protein CASSALAGGTDTQYF.

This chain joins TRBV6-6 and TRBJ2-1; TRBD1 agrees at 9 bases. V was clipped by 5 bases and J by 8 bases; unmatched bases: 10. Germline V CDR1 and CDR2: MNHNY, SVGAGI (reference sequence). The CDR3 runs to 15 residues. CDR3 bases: TGTGCCAGCAGTCAAACAGGGGGCGTCAGACATGAGCAGTTCTTC. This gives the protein CASSQTGGVRHEQFF.

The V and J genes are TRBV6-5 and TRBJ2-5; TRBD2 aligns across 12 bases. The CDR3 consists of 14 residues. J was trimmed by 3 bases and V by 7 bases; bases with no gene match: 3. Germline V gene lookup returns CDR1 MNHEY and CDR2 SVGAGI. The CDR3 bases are TGTGCCAGCAATCGACTAGCGGGAGAAGAGACCCAGTACTTC. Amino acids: CASNRLAGEETQYF.

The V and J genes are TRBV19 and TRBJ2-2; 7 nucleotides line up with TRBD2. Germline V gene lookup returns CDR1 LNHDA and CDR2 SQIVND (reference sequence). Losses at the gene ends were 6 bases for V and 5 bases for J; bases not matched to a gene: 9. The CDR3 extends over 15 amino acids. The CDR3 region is CASSRAGLGTGELFF. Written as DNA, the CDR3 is TGTGCCAGTAGCAGGGCAGGACTAGGGACCGGGGAGCTGTTTTTT.

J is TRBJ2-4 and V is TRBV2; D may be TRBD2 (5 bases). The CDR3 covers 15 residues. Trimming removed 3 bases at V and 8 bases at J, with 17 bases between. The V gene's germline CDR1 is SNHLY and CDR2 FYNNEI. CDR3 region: CASSEASNRGHIQYF. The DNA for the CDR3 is TGTGCCAGCAGTGAGGCTAGCAACCGTGGGCACATTCAGTACTTC.

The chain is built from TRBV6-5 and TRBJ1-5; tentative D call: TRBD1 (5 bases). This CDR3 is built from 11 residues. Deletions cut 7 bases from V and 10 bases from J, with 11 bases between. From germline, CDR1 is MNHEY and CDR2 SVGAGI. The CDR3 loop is CASKGDFPQHF. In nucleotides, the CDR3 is TGTGCCAGCAAAGGGGACTTCCCCCAGCATTTT.

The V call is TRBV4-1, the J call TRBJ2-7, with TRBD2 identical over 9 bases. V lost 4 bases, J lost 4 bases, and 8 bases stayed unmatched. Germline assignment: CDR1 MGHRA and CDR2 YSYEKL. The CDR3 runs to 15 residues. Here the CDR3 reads CASSLSLSGSYEQYF. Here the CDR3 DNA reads TGCGCCAGCAGCCTGAGTCTTAGCGGGAGTTACGAGCAGTACTTC.

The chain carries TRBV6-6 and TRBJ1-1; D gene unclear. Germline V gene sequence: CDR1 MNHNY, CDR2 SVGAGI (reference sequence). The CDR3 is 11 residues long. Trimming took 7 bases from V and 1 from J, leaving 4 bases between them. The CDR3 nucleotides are TGTGCCAGCATCCAGAACACTGAAGCTTTCTTT. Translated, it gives CASIQNTEAFF.

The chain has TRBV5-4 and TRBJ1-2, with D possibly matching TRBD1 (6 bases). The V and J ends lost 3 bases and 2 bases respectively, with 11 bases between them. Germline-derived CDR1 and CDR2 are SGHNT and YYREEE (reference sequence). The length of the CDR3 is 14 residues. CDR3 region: CASSYHRENYGYTF. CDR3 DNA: TGTGCCAGCAGCTACCACAGGGAAAACTATGGCTACACCTTC.

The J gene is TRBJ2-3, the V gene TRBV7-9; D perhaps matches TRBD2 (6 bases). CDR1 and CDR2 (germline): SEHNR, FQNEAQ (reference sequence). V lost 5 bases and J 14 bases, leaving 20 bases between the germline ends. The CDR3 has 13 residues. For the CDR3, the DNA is TGTGCCAGCAGCCGAGCGGGCACTAGTTTATCGTATTTT. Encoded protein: CASSRAGTSLSYF.

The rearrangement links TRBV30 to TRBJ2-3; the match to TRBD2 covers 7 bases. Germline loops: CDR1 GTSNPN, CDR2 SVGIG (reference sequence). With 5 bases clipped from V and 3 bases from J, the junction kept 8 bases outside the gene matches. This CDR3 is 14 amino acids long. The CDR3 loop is CAWGEGGVTDTQYF. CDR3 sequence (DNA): TGTGCCTGGGGGGAGGGTGGCGTGACAGATACGCAGTATTTT.

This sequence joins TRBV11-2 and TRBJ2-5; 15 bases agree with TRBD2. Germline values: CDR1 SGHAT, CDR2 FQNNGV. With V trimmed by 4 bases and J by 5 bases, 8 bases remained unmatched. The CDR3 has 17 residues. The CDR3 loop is CASSSGLAGGSGETQYF. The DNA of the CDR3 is TGTGCCAGCAGCTCAGGACTAGCGGGGGGGAGTGGGGAGACCCAGTACTTC.

The CDR3 DNA is TGCGCCAGCAGCTACAGCCTCGCATCCTACGAGCAGTACTTC. This sequence encodes CASSYSLASYEQYF. The chain combines TRBV10-1 with TRBJ2-7; D not resolved. Per the germline V gene, CDR1 is WNHNN and CDR2 is SYGVQD (reference sequence). The germline V and J ends were trimmed by 6 bases and 1 base, with 13 bases remaining between them. This CDR3 comprises 14 residues.

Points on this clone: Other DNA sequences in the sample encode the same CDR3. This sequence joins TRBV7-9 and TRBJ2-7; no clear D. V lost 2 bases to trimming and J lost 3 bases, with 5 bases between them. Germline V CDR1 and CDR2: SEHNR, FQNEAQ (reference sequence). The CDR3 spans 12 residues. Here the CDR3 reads CASSLSGYEQYF. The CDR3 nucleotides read TGTGCCAGCAGCTTATCGGGCTACGAGCAGTACTTC.

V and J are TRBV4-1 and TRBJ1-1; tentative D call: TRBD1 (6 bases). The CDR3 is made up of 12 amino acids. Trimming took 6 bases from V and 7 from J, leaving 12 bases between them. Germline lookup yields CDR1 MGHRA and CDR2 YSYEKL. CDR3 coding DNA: TGCGCCAGCAGACAGGGTCCGCTTGAAGCTTTCTTT. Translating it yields CASRQGPLEAFF.

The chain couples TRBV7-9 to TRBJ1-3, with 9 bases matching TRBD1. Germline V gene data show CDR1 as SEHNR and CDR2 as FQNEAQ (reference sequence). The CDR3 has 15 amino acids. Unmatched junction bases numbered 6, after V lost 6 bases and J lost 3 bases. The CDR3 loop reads CASRPGTGNGNTIYF. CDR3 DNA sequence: TGTGCCAGCAGACCAGGGACAGGGAATGGAAACACCATATATTTT.

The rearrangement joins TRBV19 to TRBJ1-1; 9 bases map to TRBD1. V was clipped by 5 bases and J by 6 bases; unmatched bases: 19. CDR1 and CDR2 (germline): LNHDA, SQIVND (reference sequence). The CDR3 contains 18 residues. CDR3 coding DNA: TGTGCCAGTAGTGACCATGGTGGGACAGGGAGAGGAAACGCTGAAGCTTTCTTT. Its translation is CASSDHGGTGRGNAEAFF.